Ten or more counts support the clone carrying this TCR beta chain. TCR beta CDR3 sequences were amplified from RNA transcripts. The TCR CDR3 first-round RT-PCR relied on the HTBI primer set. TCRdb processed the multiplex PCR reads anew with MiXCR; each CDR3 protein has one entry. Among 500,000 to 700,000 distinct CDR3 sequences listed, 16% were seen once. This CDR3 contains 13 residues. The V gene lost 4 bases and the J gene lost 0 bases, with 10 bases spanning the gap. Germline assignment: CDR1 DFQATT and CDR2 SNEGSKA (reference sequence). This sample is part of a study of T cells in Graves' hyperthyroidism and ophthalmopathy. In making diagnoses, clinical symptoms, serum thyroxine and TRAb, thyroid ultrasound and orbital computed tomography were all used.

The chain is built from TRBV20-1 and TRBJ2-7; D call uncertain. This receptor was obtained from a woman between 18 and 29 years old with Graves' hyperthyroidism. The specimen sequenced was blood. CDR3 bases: TGCAGTGCTACCCGAATGAGCTCCTACGAGCAGTACTTC. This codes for CSATRMSSYEQYF.